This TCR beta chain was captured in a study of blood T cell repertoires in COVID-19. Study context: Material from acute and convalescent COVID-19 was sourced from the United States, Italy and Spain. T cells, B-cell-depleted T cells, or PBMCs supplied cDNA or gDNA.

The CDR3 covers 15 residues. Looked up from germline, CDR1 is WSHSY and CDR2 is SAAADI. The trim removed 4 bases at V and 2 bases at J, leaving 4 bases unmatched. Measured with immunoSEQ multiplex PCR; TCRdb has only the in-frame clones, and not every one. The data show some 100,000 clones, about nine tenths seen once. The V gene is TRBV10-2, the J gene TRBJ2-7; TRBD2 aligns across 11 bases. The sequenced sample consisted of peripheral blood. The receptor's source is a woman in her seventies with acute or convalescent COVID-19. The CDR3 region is CASSALLAGAYEQYF. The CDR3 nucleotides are TGCGCCAGCAGTGCTCTACTAGCGGGAGCCTACGAGCAGTACTTC.